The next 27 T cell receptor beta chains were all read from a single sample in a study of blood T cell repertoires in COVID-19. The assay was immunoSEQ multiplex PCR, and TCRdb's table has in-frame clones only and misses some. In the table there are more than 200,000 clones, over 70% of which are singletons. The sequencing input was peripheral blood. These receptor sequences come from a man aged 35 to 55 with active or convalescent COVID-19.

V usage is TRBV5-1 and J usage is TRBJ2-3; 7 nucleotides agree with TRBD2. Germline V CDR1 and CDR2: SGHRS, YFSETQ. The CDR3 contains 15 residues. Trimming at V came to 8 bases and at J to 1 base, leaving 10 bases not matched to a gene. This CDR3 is CASLPRGGGTDTQYF. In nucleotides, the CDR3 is TGCGCCAGTCTCCCTCGCGGGGGAGGCACAGATACGCAGTATTTT.

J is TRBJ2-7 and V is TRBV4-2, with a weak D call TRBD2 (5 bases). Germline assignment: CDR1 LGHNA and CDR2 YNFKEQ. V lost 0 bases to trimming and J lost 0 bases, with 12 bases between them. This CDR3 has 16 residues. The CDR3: CASSQDTGLGSYEQYF. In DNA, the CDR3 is TGTGCCAGCAGCCAAGACACTGGACTTGGCTCCTACGAGCAGTACTTC.

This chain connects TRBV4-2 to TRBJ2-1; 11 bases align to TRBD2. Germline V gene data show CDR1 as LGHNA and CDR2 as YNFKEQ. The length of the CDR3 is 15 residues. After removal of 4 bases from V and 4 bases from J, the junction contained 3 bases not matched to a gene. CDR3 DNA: TGTGCCAGCAGCCCGGGACTAGCGGTATACAATGAGCAGTTCTTC. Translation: CASSPGLAVYNEQFF.

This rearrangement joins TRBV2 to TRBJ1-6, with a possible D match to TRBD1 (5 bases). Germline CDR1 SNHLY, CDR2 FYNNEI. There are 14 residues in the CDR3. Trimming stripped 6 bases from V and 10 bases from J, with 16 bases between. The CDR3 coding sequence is TGTGCCAGCAGCCTGGAGGGACGGGGGTCACCCCTCCACTTT. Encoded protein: CASSLEGRGSPLHF.

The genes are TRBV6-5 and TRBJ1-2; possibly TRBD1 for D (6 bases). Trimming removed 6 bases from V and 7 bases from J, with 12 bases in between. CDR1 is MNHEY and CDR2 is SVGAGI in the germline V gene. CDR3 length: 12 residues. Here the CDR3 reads CASSGGTFGYTF. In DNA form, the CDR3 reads TGTGCCAGCAGCGGTGGGACATTTGGCTACACCTTC.

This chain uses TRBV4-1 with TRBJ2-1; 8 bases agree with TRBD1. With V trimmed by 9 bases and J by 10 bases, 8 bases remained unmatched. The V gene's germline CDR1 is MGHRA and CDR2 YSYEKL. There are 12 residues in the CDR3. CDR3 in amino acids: CASQAGGDEQFF. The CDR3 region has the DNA TGCGCCAGTCAGGCAGGGGGCGACGAGCAGTTCTTC.

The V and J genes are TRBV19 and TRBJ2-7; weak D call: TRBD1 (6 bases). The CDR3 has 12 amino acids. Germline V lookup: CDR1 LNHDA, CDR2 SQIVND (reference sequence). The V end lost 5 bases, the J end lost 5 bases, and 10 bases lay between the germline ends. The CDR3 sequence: CASSLTGDEQYF. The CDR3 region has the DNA TGTGCCAGTAGTCTGACAGGAGACGAGCAGTACTTC.

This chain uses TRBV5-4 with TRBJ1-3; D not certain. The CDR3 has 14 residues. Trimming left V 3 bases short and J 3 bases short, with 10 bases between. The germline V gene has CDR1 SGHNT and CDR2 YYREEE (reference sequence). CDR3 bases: TGTGCCAGCAGCTCCGGGAGTGATGGAAACACCATATATTTT. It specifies CASSSGSDGNTIYF.

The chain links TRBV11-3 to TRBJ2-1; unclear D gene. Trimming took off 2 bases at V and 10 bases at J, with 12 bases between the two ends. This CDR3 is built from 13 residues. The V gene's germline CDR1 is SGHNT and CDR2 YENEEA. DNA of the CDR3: TGTGCCAGCAGCTTATCCCGAGTAGAGGAGCAGTTCTTC. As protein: CASSLSRVEEQFF.

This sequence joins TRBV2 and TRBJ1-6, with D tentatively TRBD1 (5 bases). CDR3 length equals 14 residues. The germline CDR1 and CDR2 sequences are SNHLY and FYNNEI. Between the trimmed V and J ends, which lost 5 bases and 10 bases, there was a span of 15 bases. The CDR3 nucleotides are TGTGCCAGCAGTCCCCGGGGGGGTGAGTCACCCCTCCACTTT. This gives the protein CASSPRGGESPLHF. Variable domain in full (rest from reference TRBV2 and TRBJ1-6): EPEVTQTPSHQVTQMGQEVILRCVPISNHLYFYWYRQILGQKVEFLVSFYNNEISEKSEIFDDQFSVERPDGSNFTLKIRSTKLEDSAMYFCASSPRGGESPLHFGNGTRLTVT.

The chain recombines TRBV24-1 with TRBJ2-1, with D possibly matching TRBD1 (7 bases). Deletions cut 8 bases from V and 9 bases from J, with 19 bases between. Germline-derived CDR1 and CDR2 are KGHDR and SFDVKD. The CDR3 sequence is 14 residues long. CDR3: CATKERRQGGEQFF. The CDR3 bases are TGTGCCACCAAGGAAAGGCGGCAGGGGGGTGAGCAGTTCTTC.

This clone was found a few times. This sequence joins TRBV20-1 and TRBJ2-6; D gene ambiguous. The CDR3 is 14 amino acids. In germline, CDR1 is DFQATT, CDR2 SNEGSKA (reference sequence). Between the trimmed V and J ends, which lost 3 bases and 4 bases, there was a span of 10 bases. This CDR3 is CSASDPMGANVLTF. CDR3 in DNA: TGCAGTGCTAGTGACCCAATGGGGGCCAACGTCCTGACTTTC.

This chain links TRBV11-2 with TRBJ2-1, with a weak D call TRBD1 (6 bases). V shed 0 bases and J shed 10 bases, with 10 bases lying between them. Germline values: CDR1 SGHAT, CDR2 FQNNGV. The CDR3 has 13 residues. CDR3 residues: CASSLESDREQFF. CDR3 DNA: TGTGCCAGCAGCTTAGAGTCAGACAGGGAGCAGTTCTTC.

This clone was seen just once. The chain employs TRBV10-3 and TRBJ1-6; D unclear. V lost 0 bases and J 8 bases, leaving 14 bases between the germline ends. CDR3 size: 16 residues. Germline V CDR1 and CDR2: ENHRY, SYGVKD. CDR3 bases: TGTGCCATCAGTGAGTCGGAGGGTGAAGTGTATTCACCCCTCCACTTT. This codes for CAISESEGEVYSPLHF.

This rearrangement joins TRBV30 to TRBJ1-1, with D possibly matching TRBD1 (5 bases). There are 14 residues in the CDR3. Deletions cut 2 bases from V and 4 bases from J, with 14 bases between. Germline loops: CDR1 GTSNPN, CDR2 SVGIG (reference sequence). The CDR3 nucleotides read TGTGCCTGGAGTCCGGCAGGGTTGAGCACTGAAGCTTTCTTT. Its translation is CAWSPAGLSTEAFF.

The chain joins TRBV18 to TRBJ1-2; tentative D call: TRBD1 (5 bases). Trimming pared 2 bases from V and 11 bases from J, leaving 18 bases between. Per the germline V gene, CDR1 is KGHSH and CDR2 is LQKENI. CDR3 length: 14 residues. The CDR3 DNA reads TGTGCCAGCTCACCAAGCGACGGGATCCGGGGGTACACCTTC. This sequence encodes CASSPSDGIRGYTF. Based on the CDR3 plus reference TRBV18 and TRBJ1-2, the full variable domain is NAGVMQNPRHLVRRRGQEARLRCSPMKGHSHVYWYRQLPEEGLKFMVYLQKENIIDESGMPKERFSAEFPKEGPSILRIQQVVRGDSAAYFCASSPSDGIRGYTFGSGTRLTVV.

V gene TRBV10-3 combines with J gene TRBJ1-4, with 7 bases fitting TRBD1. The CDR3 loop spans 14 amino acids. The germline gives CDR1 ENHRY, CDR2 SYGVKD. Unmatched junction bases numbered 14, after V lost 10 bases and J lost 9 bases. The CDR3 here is CATTTGEVGKKLFF. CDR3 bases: TGTGCCACCACAACAGGGGAAGTGGGGAAAAAACTGTTTTTT.

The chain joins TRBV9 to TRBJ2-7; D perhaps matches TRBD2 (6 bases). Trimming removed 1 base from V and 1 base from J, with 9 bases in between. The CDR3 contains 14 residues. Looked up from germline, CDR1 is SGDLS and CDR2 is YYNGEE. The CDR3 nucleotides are TGTGCCAGCAGCGTACGGGGGAATTCCTACGAGCAGTACTTC. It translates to CASSVRGNSYEQYF.

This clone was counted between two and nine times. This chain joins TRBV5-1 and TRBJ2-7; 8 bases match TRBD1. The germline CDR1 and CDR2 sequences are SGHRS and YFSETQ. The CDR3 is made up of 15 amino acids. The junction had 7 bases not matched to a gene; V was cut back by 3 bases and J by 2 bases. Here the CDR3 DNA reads TGCGCCAGCAGCTCACAGGGGGTAAGCCCCTACGAGCAGTACTTC. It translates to CASSSQGVSPYEQYF.

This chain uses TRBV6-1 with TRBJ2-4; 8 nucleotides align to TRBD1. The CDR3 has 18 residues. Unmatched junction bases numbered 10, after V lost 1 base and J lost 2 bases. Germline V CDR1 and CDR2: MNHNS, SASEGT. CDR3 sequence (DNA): TGTGCCAGCAGTGAAGACAAAAGGACAGGGATGTCCAAAAACATTCAGTACTTC. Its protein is CASSEDKRTGMSKNIQYF.

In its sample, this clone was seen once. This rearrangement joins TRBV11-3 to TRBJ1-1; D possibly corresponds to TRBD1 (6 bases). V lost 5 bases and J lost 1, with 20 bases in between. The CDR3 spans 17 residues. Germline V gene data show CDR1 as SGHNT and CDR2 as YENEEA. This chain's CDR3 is CASSPRTQGPRNTEAFF. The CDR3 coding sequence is TGTGCCAGCAGCCCCCGTACCCAGGGGCCGAGGAACACTGAAGCTTTCTTT. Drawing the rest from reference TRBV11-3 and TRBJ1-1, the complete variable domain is EAGVVQSPRYKIIEKKQPVAFWCNPISGHNTLYWYLQNLGQGPELLIRYENEEAVDDSQLPKDRFSAERLKGVDSTLKIQPAELGDSAVYLCASSPRTQGPRNTEAFFGQGTRLTVV.

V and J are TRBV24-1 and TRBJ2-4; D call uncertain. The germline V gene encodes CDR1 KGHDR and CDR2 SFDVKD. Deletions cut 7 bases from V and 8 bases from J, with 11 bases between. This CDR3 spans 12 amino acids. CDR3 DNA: TGTGCCACCAGCGACCGCCGGGACATTCAGTACTTC. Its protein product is CATSDRRDIQYF.

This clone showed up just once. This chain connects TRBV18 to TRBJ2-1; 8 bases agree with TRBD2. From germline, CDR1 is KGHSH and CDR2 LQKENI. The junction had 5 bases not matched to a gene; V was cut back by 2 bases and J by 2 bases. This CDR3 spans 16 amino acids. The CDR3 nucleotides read TGTGCCAGCTCACCATTAGCGGGAAGAACCTACAATGAGCAGTTCTTC. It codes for CASSPLAGRTYNEQFF.

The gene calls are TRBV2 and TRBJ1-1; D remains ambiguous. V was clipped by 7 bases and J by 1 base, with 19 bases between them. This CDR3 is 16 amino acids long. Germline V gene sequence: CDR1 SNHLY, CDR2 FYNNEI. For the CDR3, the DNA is TGTGCCAGCATGGAATTAAGGAGCGATCGGAACACTGAAGCTTTCTTT. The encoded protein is CASMELRSDRNTEAFF.

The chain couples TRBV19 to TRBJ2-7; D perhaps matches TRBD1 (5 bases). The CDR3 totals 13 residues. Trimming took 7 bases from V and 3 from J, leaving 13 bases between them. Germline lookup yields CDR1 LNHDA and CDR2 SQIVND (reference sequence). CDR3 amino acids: CASNQGLVYEQYF. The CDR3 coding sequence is TGTGCCAGTAATCAGGGTCTTGTCTACGAGCAGTACTTC.

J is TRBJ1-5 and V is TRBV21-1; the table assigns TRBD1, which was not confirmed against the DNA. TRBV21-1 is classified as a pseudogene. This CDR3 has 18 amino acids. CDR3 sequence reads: CASSARTGWVLSNQPQHF. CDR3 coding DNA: TGTGCCAGCAGCGCTCGGACAGGATGGGTCCTAAGCAATCAGCCCCAGCATTTT.

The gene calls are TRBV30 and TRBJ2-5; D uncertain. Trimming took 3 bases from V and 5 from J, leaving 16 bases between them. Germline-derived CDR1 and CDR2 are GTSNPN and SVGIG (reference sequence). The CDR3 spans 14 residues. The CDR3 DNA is TGTGCCTGGAGGCCTCCTGGGCGCCACGAGACCCAGTACTTC. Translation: CAWRPPGRHETQYF.